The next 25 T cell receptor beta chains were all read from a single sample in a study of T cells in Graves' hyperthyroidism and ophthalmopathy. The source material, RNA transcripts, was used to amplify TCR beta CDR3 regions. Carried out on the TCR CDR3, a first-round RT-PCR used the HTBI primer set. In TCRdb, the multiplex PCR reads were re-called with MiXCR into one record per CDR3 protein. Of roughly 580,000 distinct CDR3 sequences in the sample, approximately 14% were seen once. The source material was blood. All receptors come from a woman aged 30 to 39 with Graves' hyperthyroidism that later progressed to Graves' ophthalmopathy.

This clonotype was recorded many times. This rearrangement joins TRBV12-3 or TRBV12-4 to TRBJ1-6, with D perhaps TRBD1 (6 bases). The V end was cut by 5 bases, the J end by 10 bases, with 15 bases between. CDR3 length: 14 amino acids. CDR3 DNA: TGTGCCAGCAGTAACAGGGAGCTTGCATCACCCCTCCACTTT. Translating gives CASSNRELASPLHF.

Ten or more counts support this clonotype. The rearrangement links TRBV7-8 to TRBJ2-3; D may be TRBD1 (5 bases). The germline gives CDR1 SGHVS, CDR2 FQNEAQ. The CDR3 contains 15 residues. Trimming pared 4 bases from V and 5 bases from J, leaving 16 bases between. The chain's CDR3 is CASSSGFSGIDTQYF. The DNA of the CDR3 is TGTGCCAGCAGCTCAGGGTTTTCAGGGATAGATACGCAGTATTTT. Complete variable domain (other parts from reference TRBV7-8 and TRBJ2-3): GAGVSQSPRYKVAKRGQDVALRCDPISGHVSLFWYQQALGQGPEFLTYFQNEAQLDKSGLPSDRFFAERPEGSVSTLKIQRTQQEDSAVYLCASSSGFSGIDTQYFGPGTRLTVL.

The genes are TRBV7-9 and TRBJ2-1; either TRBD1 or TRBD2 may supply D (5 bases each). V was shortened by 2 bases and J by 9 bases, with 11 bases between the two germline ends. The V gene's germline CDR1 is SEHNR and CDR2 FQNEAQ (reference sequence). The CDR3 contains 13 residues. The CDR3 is CASSLRIGTEQFF. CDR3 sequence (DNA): TGTGCCAGCAGCTTAAGAATAGGGACTGAGCAGTTCTTC.

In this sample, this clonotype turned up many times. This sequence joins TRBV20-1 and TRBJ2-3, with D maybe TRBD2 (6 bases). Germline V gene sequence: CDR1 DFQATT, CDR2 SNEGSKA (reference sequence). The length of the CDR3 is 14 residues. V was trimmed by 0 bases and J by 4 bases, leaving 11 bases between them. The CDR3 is CSARDGGGPDTQYF. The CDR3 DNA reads TGCAGTGCTAGAGATGGGGGAGGTCCAGATACGCAGTATTTT.

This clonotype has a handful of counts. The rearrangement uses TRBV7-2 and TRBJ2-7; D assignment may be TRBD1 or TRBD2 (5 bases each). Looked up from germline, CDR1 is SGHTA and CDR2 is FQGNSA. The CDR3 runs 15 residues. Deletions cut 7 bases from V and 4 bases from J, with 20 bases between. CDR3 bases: TGTGCCAGCACCCTGGGGACCGGATGGATTTACGAGCAGTACTTC. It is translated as CASTLGTGWIYEQYF.

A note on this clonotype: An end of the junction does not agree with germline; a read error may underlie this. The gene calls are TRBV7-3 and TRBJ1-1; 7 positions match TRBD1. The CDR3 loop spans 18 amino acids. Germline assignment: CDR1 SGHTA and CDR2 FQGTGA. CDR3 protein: CASSRRTGAPEPAPAASF. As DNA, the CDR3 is TGTGCCAGCAGCAGACGAACAGGGGCCCCCGAACCGGCCCCGGCGGCTTCCTTT.

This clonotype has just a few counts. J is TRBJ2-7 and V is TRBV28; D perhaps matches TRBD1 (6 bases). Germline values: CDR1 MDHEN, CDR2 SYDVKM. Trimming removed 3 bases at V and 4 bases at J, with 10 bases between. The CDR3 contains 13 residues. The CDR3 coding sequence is TGTGCCAGCAGTTTCGTCGGACAGTACGAGCAGTACTTC. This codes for CASSFVGQYEQYF.

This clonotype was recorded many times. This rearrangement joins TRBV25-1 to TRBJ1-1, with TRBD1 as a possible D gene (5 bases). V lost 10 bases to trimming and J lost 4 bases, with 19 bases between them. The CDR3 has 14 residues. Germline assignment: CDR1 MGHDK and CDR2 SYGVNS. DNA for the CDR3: TGTGCCACCCTAAATTCGGAGGGGAGCACTGAAGCTTTCTTT. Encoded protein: CATLNSEGSTEAFF.

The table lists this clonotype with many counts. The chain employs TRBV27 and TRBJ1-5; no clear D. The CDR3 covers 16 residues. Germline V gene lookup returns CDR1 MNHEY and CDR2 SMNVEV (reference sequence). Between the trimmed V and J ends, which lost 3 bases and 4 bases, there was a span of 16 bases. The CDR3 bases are TGTGCCAGCAGTTTTGGTGGAGAGCTTAGGAATCAGCCCCAGCATTTT. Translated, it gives CASSFGGELRNQPQHF.

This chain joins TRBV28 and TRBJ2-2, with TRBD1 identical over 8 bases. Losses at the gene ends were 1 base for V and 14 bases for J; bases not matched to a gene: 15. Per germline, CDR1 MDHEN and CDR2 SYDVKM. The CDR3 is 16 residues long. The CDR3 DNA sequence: TGTGCCAGCAGTTTATCCCTTACCTCGGACAGGGCCGACCTGTTTTTT. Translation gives CASSLSLTSDRADLFF.

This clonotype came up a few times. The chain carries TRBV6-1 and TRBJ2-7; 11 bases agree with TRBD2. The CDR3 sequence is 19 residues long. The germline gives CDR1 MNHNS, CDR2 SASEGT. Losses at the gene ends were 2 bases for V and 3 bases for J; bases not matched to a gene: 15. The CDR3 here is CASSERQGLLAGGFYEQYF. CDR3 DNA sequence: TGTGCCAGCAGTGAAAGACAGGGCCTGCTAGCGGGAGGTTTCTACGAGCAGTACTTC.

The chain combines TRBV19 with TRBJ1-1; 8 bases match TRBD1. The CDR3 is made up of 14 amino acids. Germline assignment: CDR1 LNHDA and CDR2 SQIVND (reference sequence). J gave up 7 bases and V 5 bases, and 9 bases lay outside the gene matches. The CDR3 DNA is TGTGCCAGTAGTGGGGAACCGGGACAGGTTGAAGCTTTCTTT. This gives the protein CASSGEPGQVEAFF. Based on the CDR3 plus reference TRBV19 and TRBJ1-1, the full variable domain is DGGITQSPKYLFRKEGQNVTLSCEQNLNHDAMYWYRQDPGQGLRLIYYSQIVNDFQKGDIAEGYSVSREKKESFPLTVTSAQKNPTAFYLCASSGEPGQVEAFFGQGTRLTVV.

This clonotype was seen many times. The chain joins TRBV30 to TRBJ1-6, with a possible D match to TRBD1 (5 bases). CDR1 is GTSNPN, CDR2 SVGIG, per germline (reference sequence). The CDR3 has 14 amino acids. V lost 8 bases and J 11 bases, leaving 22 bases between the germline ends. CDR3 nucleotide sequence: TGTGCCGCGAACCCGGGGGGAATAGGGGCACCCCTCCACTTT. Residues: CAANPGGIGAPLHF.

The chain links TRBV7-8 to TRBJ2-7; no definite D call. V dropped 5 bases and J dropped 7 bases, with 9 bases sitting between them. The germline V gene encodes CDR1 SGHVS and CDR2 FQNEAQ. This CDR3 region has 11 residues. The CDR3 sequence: CASSPAPEQYF. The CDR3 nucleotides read TGTGCCAGCAGCCCCGCCCCTGAGCAGTACTTC. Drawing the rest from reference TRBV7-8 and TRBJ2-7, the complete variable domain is GAGVSQSPRYKVAKRGQDVALRCDPISGHVSLFWYQQALGQGPEFLTYFQNEAQLDKSGLPSDRFFAERPEGSVSTLKIQRTQQEDSAVYLCASSPAPEQYFGPGTRLTVT.

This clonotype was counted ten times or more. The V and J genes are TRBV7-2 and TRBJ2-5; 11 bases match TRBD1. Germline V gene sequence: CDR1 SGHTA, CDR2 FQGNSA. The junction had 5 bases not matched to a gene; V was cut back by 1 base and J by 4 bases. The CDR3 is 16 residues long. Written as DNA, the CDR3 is TGTGCCAGCAGCTTAGTCGGACAGGGGGCGCGAGAGACCCAGTACTTC. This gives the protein CASSLVGQGARETQYF.

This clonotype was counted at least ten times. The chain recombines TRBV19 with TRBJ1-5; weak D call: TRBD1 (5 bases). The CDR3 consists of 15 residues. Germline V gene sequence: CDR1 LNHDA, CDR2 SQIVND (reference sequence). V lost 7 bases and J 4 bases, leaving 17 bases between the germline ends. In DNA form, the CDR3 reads TGTGCCAGTAATTTGATGCCGGGACCAAATCAGCCCCAGCATTTT. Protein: CASNLMPGPNQPQHF.

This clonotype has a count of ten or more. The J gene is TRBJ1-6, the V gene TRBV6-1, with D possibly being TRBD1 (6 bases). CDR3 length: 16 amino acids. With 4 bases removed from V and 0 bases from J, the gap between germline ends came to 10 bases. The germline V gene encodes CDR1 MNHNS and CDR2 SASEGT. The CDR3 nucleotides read TGTGCCAGCAGTGGGACAGTCACCTCCTATAATTCACCCCTCCACTTT. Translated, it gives CASSGTVTSYNSPLHF.

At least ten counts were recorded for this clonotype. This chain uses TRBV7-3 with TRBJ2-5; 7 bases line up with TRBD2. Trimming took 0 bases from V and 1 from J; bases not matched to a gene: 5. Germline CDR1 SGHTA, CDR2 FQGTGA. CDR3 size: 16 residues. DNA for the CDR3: TGTGCCAGCAGCTTAACTGGAGCGGGGCTCCAAGAGACCCAGTACTTC. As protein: CASSLTGAGLQETQYF.

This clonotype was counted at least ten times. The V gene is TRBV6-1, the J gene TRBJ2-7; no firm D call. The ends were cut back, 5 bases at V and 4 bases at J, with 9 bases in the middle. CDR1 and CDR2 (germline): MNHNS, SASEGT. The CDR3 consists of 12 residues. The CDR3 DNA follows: TGTGCCAGCAGTTTATCCGCATACGAGCAGTACTTC. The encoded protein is CASSLSAYEQYF.

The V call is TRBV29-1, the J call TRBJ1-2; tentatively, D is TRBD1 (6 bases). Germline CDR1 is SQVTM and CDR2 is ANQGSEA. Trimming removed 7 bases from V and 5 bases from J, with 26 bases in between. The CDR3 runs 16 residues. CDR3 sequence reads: CSARGGGANLGYGYTF. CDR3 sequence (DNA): TGCAGCGCCCGTGGTGGGGGCGCTAATTTGGGGTATGGCTACACCTTC.

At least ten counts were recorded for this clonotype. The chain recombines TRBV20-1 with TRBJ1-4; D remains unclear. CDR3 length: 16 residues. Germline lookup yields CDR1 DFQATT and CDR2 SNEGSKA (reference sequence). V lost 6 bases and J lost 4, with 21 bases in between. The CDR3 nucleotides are TGCAGTGCCAAAGACTGGGGAAGTGGTGTTAATGAAAAACTGTTTTTT. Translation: CSAKDWGSGVNEKLFF.

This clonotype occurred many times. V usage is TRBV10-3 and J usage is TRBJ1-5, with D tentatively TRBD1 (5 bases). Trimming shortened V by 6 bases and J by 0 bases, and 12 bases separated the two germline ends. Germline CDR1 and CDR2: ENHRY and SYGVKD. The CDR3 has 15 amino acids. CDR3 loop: CAISGDGRSNQPQHF. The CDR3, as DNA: TGTGCCATCAGCGGGGACGGCCGTAGCAATCAGCCCCAGCATTTT.

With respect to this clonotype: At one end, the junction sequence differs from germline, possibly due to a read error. Here the CDR3 reads CASPPTPGQGGGSYNEQLF. In nucleotides, the CDR3 is TGTGCCAGCCCCCCGACCCCGGGACAGGGAGGGGGCTCCTACAATGAGCAGCTCTTC. V is TRBV6-2 or TRBV6-3 and J is TRBJ2-1, with 9 bases aligning to TRBD1. The germline gives CDR1 MNHEY, CDR2 SVGEGT. This CDR3 is built from 19 residues.

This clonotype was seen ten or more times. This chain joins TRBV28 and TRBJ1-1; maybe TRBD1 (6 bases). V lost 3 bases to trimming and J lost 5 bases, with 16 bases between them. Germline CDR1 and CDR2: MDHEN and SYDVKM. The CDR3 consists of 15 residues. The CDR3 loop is CASSFPGGGLTEAFF. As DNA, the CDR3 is TGTGCCAGCAGTTTTCCCGGGGGGGGGCTAACTGAAGCTTTCTTT.

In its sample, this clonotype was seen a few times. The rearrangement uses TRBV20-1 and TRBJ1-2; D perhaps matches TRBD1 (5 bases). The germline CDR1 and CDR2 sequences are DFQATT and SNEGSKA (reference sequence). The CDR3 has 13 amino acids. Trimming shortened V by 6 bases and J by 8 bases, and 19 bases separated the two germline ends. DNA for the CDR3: TGCAGTGCGTCCTCGGGGCCCTCCTGGGGCTACACCTTC. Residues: CSASSGPSWGYTF.